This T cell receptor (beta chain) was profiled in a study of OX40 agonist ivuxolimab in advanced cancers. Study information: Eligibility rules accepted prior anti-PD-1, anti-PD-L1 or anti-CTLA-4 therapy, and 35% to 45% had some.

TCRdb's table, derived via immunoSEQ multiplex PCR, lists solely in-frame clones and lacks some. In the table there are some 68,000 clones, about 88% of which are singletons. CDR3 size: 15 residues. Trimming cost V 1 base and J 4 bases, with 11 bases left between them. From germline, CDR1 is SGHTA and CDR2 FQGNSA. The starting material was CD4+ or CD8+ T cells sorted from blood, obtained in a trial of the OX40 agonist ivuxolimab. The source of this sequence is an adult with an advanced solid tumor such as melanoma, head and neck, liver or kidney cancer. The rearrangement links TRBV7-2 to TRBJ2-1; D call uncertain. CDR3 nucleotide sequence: TGTGCCAGCAGCTTAGGATGGTCAGTTTACAATGAGCAGTTCTTC. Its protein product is CASSLGWSVYNEQFF.